This T cell receptor beta chain was obtained from a study of blood T cell repertoires in COVID-19. In the study overall: Acute-phase and convalescent COVID-19 samples originated in the United States, Italy and Spain. The cDNA or gDNA used as material had been derived from T cells, B-cell-depleted T cells, or PBMCs.

This CDR3 is 14 amino acids long. Germline V gene data show CDR1 as MNHEY and CDR2 as SVGAGI. Trimming took 8 bases from V and 0 from J, leaving 12 bases between them. Original data processing: Counts of nucleated cells, estimated from reference gene primer amplification, were obtained. Profiled with immunoSEQ multiplex PCR; TCRdb holds only in-frame clones, not every one. V, J and clone size are taken as reported in that table, and D and trimming were inferred from the DNA itself. The data show roughly 100,000 clones, 91% seen once. The rearrangement joins TRBV6-5 to TRBJ2-3; tentatively, D is TRBD2 (5 bases). The material sequenced was peripheral blood. This receptor was identified in a human donor in a cohort sampled during active COVID-19. The CDR3 reads CASALATSTDTQYF. CDR3 nucleotides: TGTGCCAGCGCCCTAGCCACTAGCACAGATACGCAGTATTTT.